These T cell receptor beta chains were read from a single sample in a study of T cell repertoires in cytomegalovirus infection. Their antigen targets remain unknown. TCRdb reanalysed the reads using MiXCR and keeps one entry per CDR3 protein. The sample yields 300,000 to 400,000 distinct CDR3 sequences, 25% to 35% seen once. The sample consisted of cultured PBMCs, taken from culture after CMV antigen stimulation. These TCRs come from a human donor in good health (CMV status not recorded). Some clones in this sample may be carry-over from other donors' samples. CDR3s include the opening cysteine and the closing phenylalanine or tryptophan. Fields, in order: clone size, J gene, D gene, V gene, CDR3 DNA, CDR3 protein. A D gene is named only where the DNA matches it firmly. A clone size is listed for some rows: how often the clone was seen (once, few, many), or a class if it is expanded.

>few|TRBJ2-3|NA|TRBV6-1
TGTGCCAGCAGTGAAGCAATGGCGGGCGCAGATACGCAGTATTTT
CASSEAMAGADTQYF
>few|TRBJ2-1|TRBD2|TRBV7-8
TGTGCCAGCAGCGACCACGGGACTAGCCGCTTTTCTGAGCAGTTCTTC
CASSDHGTSRFSEQFF
>NA|TRBJ1-6|NA|TRBV2
TGTGCCAGCAACCGACAGGCCTCAACGGGGAATTCACCCCTCCACTTT
CASNRQASTGNSPLHF
>NA|TRBJ2-1|TRBD2|TRBV11-1
TGTGCCAGCAGCTTAGGGCGGGAGGGCCCCTCCAATGAGCAGTTCTTC
CASSLGREGPSNEQFF
>many|TRBJ1-2|NA|TRBV10-3
TGTGCCATCAGTGATACGGGCACAGGGAGGGACTATGGCTACACCTTC
CAISDTGTGRDYGYTF
>NA|TRBJ2-1|NA|TRBV24-1
TGTGCCACCAGTGGGGACGACGCTAGCTCCTACAATGAGCAGTTCTTC
CATSGDDASSYNEQFF
>few|TRBJ1-6|TRBD1|TRBV19
TGTGCCAGTAGTATAGTCCCGGGACAGAATAATTCACCCCTCCACTTT
CASSIVPGQNNSPLHF
>NA|TRBJ2-7|NA|TRBV5-6
TGTGCCAGCAGAAAATCGTACGAGCAGTACTTC
CASRKSYEQYF
>few|TRBJ1-2|TRBD1|TRBV10-3
TGTGCCATCAGTGTGTCCGGGACAGGCCTGGCCTACACCTTC
CAISVSGTGLAYTF
>NA|TRBJ2-5|NA|TRBV7-9
TGTGCCAGCAGCTTAAGTAGGCGTAAGGAGACCCAGTACTTC
CASSLSRRKETQYF
>once|TRBJ1-1|NA|TRBV12-3/TRBV12-4
TGTGCCAGCGGCGACCTGAACACTGAAGCTTTCTTT
CASGDLNTEAFF
>NA|TRBJ1-2|NA|TRBV12-3/TRBV12-4
TGTGCCAGCAGTTTATTGGCACAAGAGTACTATGGCTACACCTTC
CASSLLAQEYYGYTF
>few|TRBJ2-7|NA|TRBV7-2
TGTGCCAGCAGGTTGGGTGGCTCCTACGAGCAGTACTTC
CASRLGGSYEQYF
>NA|TRBJ1-2|NA|TRBV15
TGTGCCACCAGCAGAGCTAAGGACAGCCGCTATGGCTACACCTTC
CATSRAKDSRYGYTF
>NA|TRBJ1-5|NA|TRBV7-2
TGTGCCAGCAGCGAGCGGGTTAGCAATCAGCCCCAGCATTTT
CASSERVSNQPQHF
>few|TRBJ1-1|NA|TRBV6-6
TGTGCCAGCACCCAAACTAATTCCCGTGCGGGGGCTGAAGCTTTCTTT
CASTQTNSRAGAEAFF